This passage covers 13 T cell receptor beta chains from one sample sequenced in a study of blood T cells in healthy people across ages. Then a second PCR, running roughly 6 to 11 cycles, was carried out with a sample-barcoded 5' primer and a J-beta primer mix. TCRdb recomputed calls from the 5' RACE reads with MiXCR, one row per CDR3 protein. The repertoire holds 600,000 to 900,000 distinct CDR3 sequences, with 25% to 30% as singletons. This sample was also put to use in a study of T cells of mothers and their children.

The sequenced sample was blood. Receptors were obtained from a boy between 10 and 17 years old in good health.

This clonotype was seen many times. The chain uses TRBV7-9 and TRBJ2-7; 9 nucleotides align to TRBD2. The CDR3 length is 15 residues. In germline, CDR1 is SEHNR, CDR2 FQNEAQ (reference sequence). Trimming cost V 5 bases and J 2 bases; bases outside gene matches: 7. The CDR3 protein is CASSPGSGGTYEQYF. In nucleotides, the CDR3 is TGTGCCAGCAGCCCCGGTAGCGGGGGAACCTACGAGCAGTACTTC.

The table lists this clonotype with a few counts. The chain recombines TRBV28 with TRBJ2-5, with D unresolved. The CDR3 loop spans 13 amino acids. V was trimmed by 3 bases and J by 10 bases, leaving 15 bases between them. The germline V gene encodes CDR1 MDHEN and CDR2 SYDVKM. The CDR3 coding sequence is TGTGCCAGCAGTTTTTCCAATTCGAGAGGCCAGTACTTC. This encodes CASSFSNSRGQYF. The complete variable domain, with remaining parts taken from reference TRBV28 and TRBJ2-5, reads DVKVTQSSRYLVKRTGEKVFLECVQDMDHENMFWYRQDPGLGLRLIYFSYDVKMKEKGDIPEGYSVSREKKERFSLILESASTNQTSMYLCASSFSNSRGQYFGPGTRLLVL.

This chain joins TRBV28 and TRBJ2-7; 10 bases are a match to TRBD1. This CDR3 comprises 15 residues. Unmatched junction bases numbered 11, after V lost 5 bases and J lost 7 bases. Germline V lookup: CDR1 MDHEN, CDR2 SYDVKM. The CDR3 here is CASSSNRDRGIEQYF. CDR3 bases: TGTGCCAGCAGTAGTAACCGGGACAGGGGAATTGAGCAGTACTTC.

The chain carries TRBV6-2 or TRBV6-3 and TRBJ1-1; 8 bases are shared with TRBD1. J gave up 0 bases and V 3 bases, and 6 bases lay outside the gene matches. The CDR3 is 16 residues long. Germline V gene lookup returns CDR1 MNHEY and CDR2 SVGEGT. The CDR3 sequence: CASSYQQGQVNTEAFF. For the CDR3, the DNA is TGTGCCAGCAGTTATCAGCAGGGACAGGTGAACACTGAAGCTTTCTTT.

The chain employs TRBV12-5 and TRBJ1-1, with unresolved D. The V gene lost 1 base and the J gene lost 6 bases, with 6 bases spanning the gap. The V gene's germline CDR1 is LGHNT and CDR2 FRNRAP. This CDR3 contains 12 residues. In nucleotides, the CDR3 is TGTGCTAGTGGTTTGGCCTTGTCTGAAGCTTTCTTT. Translating gives CASGLALSEAFF.

This rearrangement joins TRBV2 to TRBJ2-5; D assignment may be TRBD1 or TRBD2 (5 bases each). Germline values: CDR1 SNHLY, CDR2 FYNNEI. V was clipped by 7 bases and J by 5 bases, with 11 bases between them. This CDR3 is 12 amino acids long. CDR3: CASTQGAETQYF. CDR3 DNA sequence: TGTGCCAGCACCCAGGGAGCCGAGACCCAGTACTTC.

In its sample, this clonotype was seen a few times. The chain uses TRBV9 and TRBJ2-3, with 9 nucleotides matching TRBD2. Trimming took 2 bases from V and 2 from J; bases not matched to a gene: 6. The germline V gene encodes CDR1 SGDLS and CDR2 YYNGEE. CDR3 length: 16 amino acids. The CDR3 reads CASSVWRGGYTDTQYF. Here the CDR3 DNA reads TGTGCCAGCAGCGTGTGGCGGGGGGGATACACAGATACGCAGTATTTT.

This clonotype was observed a handful of times. V is TRBV7-3 and J is TRBJ1-2; D remains unclear. The CDR3 covers 13 residues. The ends were cut back, 3 bases at V and 7 bases at J, with 12 bases in the middle. Germline V lookup: CDR1 SGHTA, CDR2 FQGTGA. The CDR3 spells CASSFSGMGGYTF. CDR3 DNA: TGTGCCAGCAGCTTTTCGGGGATGGGTGGCTACACCTTC.

The CDR3, as DNA: TGTGCCAGCAGCCAAGCCCGACTGATTTTCGGCACAGATACGCAGTATTTT. It encodes CASSQARLIFGTDTQYF. This chain connects TRBV3-1 to TRBJ2-3; D gene uncertain. Trimming removed 1 base from V and 1 base from J, with 15 bases in between. Germline CDR1 LGHDT, CDR2 YNNKEL (reference sequence). The CDR3 extends over 17 amino acids.

The chain joins TRBV10-3 to TRBJ2-2; a possible D gene is TRBD1 (6 bases). Germline V gene data show CDR1 as ENHRY and CDR2 as SYGVKD. The CDR3 runs 17 residues. V was clipped by 2 bases and J by 3 bases, with 16 bases between them. CDR3 coding DNA: TGTGCCATCAGTGAGCCACAGGGCTTCCCCCACACCGGGGAGCTGTTTTTT. Protein sequence: CAISEPQGFPHTGELFF.

This clonotype was observed many times. The V gene is TRBV7-9, the J gene TRBJ1-2, with TRBD1 matching 10 bases. The germline V gene encodes CDR1 SEHNR and CDR2 FQNEAQ (reference sequence). The CDR3 extends over 13 amino acids. Trimming removed 8 bases from V and 4 bases from J; junction bases left unmatched: 4. CDR3 coding DNA: TGTGCCAGCGCTAGGACAGGGGGCTATGGCTACACCTTC. Amino acid sequence: CASARTGGYGYTF.

The V and J genes are TRBV5-1 and TRBJ2-5; 7 bases agree with TRBD1. The tail of the sequence fits TRBJ2-7 better, so the J call may be wrong. This CDR3 is 14 amino acids long. Germline V CDR1 and CDR2: SGHRS, YFSETQ. CDR3 residues: CASSLEAGGYEQYF. DNA for the CDR3: TGCGCCAGCAGCTTGGAGGCAGGGGGCTACGAGCAGTACTTC.

This clonotype was counted between two and nine times. This chain links TRBV7-6 with TRBJ2-5; D is perhaps TRBD1 (5 bases). TRBJ2-7 explains the end of the DNA better; the J call may be wrong. The germline gives CDR1 SGHVS, CDR2 FNYEAQ. The CDR3 covers 17 residues. The CDR3, as DNA: TGTGCCAGCAGCGAGACTGAGACAGCGAAACTTCCCTACGAGCAGTACTTC. This gives the protein CASSETETAKLPYEQYF.